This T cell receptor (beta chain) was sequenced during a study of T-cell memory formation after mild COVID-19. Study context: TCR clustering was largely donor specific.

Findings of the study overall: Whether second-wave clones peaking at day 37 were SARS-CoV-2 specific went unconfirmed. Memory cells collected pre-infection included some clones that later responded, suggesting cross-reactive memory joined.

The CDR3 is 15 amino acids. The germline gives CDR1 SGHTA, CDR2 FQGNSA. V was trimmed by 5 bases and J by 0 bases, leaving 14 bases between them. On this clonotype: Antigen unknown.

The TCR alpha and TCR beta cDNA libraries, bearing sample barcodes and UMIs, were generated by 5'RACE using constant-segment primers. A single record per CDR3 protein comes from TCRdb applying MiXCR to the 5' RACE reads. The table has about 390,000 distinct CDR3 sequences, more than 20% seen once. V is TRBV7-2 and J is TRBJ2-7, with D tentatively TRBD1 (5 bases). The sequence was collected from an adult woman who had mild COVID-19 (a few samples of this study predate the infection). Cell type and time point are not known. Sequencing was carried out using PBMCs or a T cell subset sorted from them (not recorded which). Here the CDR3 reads CASSPKGIYSYEQYF. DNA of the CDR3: TGTGCCAGCAGCCCCAAGGGGATATACTCCTACGAGCAGTACTTC.